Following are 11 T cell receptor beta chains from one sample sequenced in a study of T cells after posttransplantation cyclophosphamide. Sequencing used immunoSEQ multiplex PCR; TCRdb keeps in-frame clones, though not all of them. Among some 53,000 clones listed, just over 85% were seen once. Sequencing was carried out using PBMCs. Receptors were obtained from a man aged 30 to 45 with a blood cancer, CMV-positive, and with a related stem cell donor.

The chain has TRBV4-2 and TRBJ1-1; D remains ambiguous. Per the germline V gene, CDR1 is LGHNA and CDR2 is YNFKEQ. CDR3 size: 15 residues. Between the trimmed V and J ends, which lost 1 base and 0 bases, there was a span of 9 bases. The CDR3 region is CASSQGALMNTEAFF. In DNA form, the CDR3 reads TGTGCCAGCAGCCAAGGGGCCTTAATGAACACTGAAGCTTTCTTT.

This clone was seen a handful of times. The CDR3 spells CASGDRLEAFF. As DNA, the CDR3 is TGTGCCAGTGGGGACAGGCTCGAAGCTTTCTTT. This chain connects TRBV19 to TRBJ1-1; TRBD1 matches 8 bases. The CDR3 is 11 amino acids. Per germline, CDR1 LNHDA and CDR2 SQIVND (reference sequence). V gave up 8 bases and J gave up 8 bases; unmatched junction bases: 4.

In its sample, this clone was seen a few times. This chain's CDR3 is CASSTDQGRYQPQHF. As DNA, the CDR3 is TGTGCCAGCAGCACCGATCAGGGGAGATATCAGCCCCAGCATTTT. The chain links TRBV7-6 to TRBJ1-5; a possible D gene is TRBD1 (6 bases). Germline V gene data show CDR1 as SGHVS and CDR2 as FNYEAQ. CDR3 length: 15 residues. Trimming stripped 5 bases from V and 5 bases from J, with 16 bases between.

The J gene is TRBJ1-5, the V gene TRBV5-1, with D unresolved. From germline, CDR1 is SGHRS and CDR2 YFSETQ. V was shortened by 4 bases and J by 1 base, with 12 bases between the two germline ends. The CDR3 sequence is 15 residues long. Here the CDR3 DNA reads TGCGCCAGCAGCCTGGGGAGTGGGAGCAATCAGCCCCAGCATTTT. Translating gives CASSLGSGSNQPQHF.

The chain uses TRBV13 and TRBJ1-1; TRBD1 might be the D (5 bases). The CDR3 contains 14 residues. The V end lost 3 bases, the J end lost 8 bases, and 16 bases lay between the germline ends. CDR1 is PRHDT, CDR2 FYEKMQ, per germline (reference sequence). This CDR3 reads CASSFGAFPTEAFF. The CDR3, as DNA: TGTGCCAGCAGCTTTGGGGCTTTCCCAACCGAAGCTTTCTTT.

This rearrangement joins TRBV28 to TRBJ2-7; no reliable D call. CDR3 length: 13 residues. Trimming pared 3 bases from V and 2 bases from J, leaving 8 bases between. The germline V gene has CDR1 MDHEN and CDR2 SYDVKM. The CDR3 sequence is CASSFLSPYEQYF. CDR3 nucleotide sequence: TGTGCCAGCAGTTTCTTATCTCCCTACGAGCAGTACTTC.

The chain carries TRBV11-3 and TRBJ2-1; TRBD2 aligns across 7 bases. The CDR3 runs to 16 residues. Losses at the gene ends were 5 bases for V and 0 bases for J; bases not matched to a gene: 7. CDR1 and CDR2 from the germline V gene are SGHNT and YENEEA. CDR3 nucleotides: TGTGCCAGCAGCCCCCTGGGGGGGGACTCCTACAATGAGCAGTTCTTC. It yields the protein CASSPLGGDSYNEQFF.

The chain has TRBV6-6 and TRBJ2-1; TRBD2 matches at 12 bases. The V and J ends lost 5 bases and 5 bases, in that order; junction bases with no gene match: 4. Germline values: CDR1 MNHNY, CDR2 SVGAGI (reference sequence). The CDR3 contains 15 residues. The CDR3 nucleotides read TGTGCCAGCAGTGGGAGACTAGCGGGGGACAATGAGCAGTTCTTC. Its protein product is CASSGRLAGDNEQFF.

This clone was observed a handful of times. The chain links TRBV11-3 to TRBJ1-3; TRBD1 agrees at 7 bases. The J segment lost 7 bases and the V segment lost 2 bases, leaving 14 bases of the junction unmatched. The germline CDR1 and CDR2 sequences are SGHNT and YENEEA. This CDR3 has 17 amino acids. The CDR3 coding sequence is TGTGCCAGCAGCTTACAGCCAAATTACAGGGGAAGGAACACCATATATTTT. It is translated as CASSLQPNYRGRNTIYF.

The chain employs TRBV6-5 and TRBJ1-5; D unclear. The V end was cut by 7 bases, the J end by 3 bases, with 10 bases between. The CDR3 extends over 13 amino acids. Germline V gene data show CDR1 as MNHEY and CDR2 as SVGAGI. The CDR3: CASIVGLNQPQHF. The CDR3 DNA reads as TGTGCCAGCATAGTTGGACTCAATCAGCCCCAGCATTTT.

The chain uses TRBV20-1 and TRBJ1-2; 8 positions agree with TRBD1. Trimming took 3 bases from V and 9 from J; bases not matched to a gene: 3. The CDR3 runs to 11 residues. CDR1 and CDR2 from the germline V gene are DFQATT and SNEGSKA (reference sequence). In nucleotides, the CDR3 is TGCAGTGCTAGTCGACAGGGGAGCTACACCTTC. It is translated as CSASRQGSYTF.